This entry features one T cell receptor beta chain sequence. The data derive from a study of shared T cell receptors in the human thymus. V dropped 2 bases and J dropped 3 bases, with 8 bases sitting between them. The CDR3 extends over 13 amino acids. Germline CDR1 and CDR2: KGHSH and LQKENI. Assay used: immunoSEQ multiplex PCR; TCRdb lists only in-frame clones, some missing. The profile shows more than 300,000 clones, 95% of them singletons. This sequence originates from a human donor. The chain has TRBV18 and TRBJ2-7; D gene uncertain. Sequencing used thymocytes. The CDR3: CASSPIADYEQYF. CDR3 nucleotide sequence: TGTGCCAGCTCACCAATTGCTGACTACGAGCAGTACTTC.